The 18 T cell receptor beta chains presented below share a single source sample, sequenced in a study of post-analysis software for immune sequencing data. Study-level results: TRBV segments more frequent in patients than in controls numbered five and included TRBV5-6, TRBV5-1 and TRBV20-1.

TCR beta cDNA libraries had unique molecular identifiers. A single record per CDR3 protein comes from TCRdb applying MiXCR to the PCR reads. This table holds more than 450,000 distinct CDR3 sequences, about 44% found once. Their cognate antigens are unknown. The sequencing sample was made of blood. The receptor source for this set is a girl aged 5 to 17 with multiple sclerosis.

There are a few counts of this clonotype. The CDR3 region is CSATGGKAASTDTQYF. CDR3 DNA: TGCAGTGCTACCGGGGGGAAAGCCGCTAGCACAGATACGCAGTATTTT. This rearrangement joins TRBV20-1 to TRBJ2-3, with 7 bases aligning to TRBD2. V lost 4 bases and J lost 0; bases outside the gene matches: 10. This CDR3 comprises 16 residues. Germline V CDR1 and CDR2: DFQATT, SNEGSKA (reference sequence).

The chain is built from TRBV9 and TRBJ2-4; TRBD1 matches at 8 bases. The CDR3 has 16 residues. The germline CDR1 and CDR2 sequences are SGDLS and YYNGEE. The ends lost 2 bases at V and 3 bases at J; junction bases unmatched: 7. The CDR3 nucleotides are TGTGCCAGCAGCGTTGGACAGGGAGAACTCAAAAACATTCAGTACTTC. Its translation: CASSVGQGELKNIQYF.

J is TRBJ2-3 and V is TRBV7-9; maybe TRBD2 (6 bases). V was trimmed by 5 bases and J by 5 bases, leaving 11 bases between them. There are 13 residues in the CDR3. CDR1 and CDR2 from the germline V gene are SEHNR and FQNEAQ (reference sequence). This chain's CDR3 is CASSRWGEDTQYF. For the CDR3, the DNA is TGTGCCAGCAGCCGATGGGGGGAAGATACGCAGTATTTT.

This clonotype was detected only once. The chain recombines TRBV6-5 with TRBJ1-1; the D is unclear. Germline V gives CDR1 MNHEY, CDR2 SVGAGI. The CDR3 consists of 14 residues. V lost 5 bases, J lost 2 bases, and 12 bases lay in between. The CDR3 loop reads CASSGLLTNTEAFF. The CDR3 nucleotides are TGTGCCAGCAGTGGTCTCTTAACCAACACTGAAGCTTTCTTT.

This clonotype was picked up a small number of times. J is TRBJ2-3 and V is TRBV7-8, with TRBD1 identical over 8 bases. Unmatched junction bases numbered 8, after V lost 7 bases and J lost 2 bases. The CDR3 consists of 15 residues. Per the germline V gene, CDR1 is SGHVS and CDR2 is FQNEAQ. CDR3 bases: TGTGCCAGCACCTGGACAGGGAGAGACACAGATACGCAGTATTTT. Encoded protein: CASTWTGRDTDTQYF.

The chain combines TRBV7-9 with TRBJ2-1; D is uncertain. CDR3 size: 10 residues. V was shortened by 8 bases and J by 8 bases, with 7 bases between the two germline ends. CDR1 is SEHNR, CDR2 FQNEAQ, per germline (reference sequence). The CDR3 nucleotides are TGTGCCAGCCAGGATTATGAGCAGTTCTTC. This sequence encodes CASQDYEQFF.

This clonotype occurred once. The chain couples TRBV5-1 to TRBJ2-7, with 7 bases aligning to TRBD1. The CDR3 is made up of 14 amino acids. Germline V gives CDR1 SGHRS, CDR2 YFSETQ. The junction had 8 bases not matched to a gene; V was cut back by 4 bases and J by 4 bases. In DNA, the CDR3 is TGCGCCAGCAGCCAGGGACAGCTCCTTTACGAGCAGTACTTC. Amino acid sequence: CASSQGQLLYEQYF.

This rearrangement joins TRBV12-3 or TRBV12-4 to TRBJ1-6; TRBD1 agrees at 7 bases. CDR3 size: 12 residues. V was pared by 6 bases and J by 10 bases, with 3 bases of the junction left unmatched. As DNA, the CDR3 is TGTGCCAGCAGCACGACAGGGTCACCCCTCCACTTT. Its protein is CASSTTGSPLHF.

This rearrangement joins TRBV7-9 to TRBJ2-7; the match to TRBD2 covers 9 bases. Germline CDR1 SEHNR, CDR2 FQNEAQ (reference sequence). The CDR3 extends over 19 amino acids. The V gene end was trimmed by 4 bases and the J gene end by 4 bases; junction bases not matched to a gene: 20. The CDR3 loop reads CASSSLGGGPSGEPYEQYF. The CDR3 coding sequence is TGTGCCAGCAGCTCCTTGGGCGGGGGCCCTAGCGGGGAACCTTACGAGCAGTACTTC.

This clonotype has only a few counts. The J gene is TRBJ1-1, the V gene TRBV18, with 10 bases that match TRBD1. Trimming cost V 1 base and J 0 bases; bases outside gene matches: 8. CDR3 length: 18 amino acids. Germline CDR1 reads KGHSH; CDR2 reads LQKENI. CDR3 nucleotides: TGTGCCAGCTCACCACAGGGACAGGGGTCCGCAATGAACACTGAAGCTTTCTTT. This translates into CASSPQGQGSAMNTEAFF.

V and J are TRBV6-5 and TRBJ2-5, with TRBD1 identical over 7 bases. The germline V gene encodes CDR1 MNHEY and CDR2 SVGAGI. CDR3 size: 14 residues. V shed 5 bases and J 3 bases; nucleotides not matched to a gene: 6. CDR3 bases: TGTGCCAGCAGTAACTACAGGGGCGAAGAGACCCAGTACTTC. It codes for CASSNYRGEETQYF.

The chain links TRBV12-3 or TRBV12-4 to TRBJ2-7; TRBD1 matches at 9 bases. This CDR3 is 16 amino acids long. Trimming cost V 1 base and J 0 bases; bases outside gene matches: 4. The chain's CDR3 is CASSLGGQGISYEQYF. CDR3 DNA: TGTGCCAGCAGTTTAGGGGGACAGGGAATCTCCTACGAGCAGTACTTC.

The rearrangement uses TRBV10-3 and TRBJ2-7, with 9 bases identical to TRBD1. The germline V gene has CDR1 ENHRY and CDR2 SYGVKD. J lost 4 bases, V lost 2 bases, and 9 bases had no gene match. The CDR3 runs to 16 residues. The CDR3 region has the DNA TGTGCCATCAGTGAGGCGGGACAGGGTCAGGGTTACGAGCAGTACTTC. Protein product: CAISEAGQGQGYEQYF.

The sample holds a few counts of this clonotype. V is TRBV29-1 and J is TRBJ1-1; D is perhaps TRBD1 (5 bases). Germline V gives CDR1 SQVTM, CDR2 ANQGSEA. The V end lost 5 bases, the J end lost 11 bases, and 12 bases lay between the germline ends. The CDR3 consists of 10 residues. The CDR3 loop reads CSVLGVAAFF. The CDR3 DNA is TGCAGCGTTCTGGGGGTCGCGGCTTTCTTT.

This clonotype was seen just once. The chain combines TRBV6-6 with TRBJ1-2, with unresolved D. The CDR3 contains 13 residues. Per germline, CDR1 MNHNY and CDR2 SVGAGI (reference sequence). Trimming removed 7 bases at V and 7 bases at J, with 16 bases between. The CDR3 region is CASTNAGLGGYTF. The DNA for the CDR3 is TGTGCCAGCACGAACGCCGGGCTAGGTGGCTACACCTTC.

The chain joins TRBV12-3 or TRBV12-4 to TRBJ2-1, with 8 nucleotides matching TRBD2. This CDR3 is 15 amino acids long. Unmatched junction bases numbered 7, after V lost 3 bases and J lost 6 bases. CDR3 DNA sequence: TGTGCCAGCAGTTTCCAAGCGGGAGCGGGCAATGAGCAGTTCTTC. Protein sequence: CASSFQAGAGNEQFF.

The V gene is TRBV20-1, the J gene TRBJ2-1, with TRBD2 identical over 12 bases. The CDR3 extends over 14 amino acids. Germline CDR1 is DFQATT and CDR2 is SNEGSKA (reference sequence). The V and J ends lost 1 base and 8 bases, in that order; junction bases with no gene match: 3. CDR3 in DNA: TGCAGTGCTAGAGGTCTAGCGGGAGGGCATGAGCAGTTCTTC. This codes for CSARGLAGGHEQFF.

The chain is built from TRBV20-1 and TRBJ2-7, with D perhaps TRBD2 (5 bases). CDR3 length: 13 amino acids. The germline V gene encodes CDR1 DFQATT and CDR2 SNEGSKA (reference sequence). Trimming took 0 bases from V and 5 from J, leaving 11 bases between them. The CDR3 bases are TGCAGTGCTAGAGATGGTGGGAGCGACGAGCAGTACTTC. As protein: CSARDGGSDEQYF.